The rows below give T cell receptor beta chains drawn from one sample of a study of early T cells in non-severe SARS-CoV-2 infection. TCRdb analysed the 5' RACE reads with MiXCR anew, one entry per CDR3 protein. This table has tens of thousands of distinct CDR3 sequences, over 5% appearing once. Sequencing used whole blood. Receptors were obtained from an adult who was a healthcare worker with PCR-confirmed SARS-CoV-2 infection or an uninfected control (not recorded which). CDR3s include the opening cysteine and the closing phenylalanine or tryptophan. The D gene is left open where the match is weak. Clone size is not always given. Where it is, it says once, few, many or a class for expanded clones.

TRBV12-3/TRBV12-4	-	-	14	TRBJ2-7	TGTGCCAGCACCCTCCCGGGGGGCGCGGGAGAGCAGTACTTC	CASTLPGGAGEQYF
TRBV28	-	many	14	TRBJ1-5	TGTGCCAGCAGTTTCTCAGGGAACAATCAGCCCCAGCATTTT	CASSFSGNNQPQHF
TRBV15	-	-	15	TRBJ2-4	TGTGCCACCAGCAGAGATCAGGGCGCGGTAAACATTCAGTACTTC	CATSRDQGAVNIQYF
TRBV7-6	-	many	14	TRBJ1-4	TGTGCCACCAAAGGGACGGCAAGGGGTGAAAAACTGTTTTTT	CATKGTARGEKLFF
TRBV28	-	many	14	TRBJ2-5	TGTGCCAGCAGTCCCCGAACCCGGGAGGAGACCCAGTACTTC	CASSPRTREETQYF
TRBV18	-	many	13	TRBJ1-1	TGTGCCAGCTCAGGAGACAGAAACACTGAAGCTTTCTTT	CASSGDRNTEAFF
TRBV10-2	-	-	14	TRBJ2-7	TGCGCCAGCAGTGAGTCTGGAATTTACTACGAGCAGTACTTC	CASSESGIYYEQYF
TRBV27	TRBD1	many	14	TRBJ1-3	TGTGCCAGCAGGAAGACAGGGCAGGGAAACACCATATATTTT	CASRKTGQGNTIYF
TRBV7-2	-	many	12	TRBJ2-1	TGTGCCAGCAGCGCTGACTGGTTTGAGCAGTTCTTC	CASSADWFEQFF
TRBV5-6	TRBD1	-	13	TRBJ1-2	TGTGCCAGCAGCCTACAGGGGAGAGGAGGCTACACCTTC	CASSLQGRGGYTF
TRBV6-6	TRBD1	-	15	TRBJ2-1	TGTGCCAGCAGCGATTATAGACAGGGGGCCAATGAGCAGTTCTTC	CASSDYRQGANEQFF
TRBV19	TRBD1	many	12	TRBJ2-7	TGTGCCACCGGACAGGGACCCTACGAGCAGTACTTC	CATGQGPYEQYF
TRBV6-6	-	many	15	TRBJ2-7	TGTGCCAGCAGTTACCCGGGGGCTAGCTCCTACGAGCAGTACTTC	CASSYPGASSYEQYF
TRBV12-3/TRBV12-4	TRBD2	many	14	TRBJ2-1	TGTGCCAGCAATGAGCTAGCGGGGCGCAATGAGCAGTTCTTC	CASNELAGRNEQFF
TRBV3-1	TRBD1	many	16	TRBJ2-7	TGTGCCAGCAGCCTCCGGACAGGGGCGTCCTCCTACGAGCAGTACTTC	CASSLRTGASSYEQYF
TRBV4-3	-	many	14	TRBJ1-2	TGCGCCAGCAGCCAAGAAACGGGGACCTATGGCTACACCTTC	CASSQETGTYGYTF
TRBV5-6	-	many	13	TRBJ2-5	TGTGCCAGCGTAGCTGCCCTCCAAGAGACCCAGTACTTC	CASVAALQETQYF
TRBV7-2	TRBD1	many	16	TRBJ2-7	TGTGCCAGCAGCTTAGCGGGGGGACAGGGAGCTTACGAGCAGTACTTC	CASSLAGGQGAYEQYF
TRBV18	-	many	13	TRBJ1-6	TGTGCCAGCTCACCTGGGGGGAACTCACCCCTCCACTTT	CASSPGGNSPLHF
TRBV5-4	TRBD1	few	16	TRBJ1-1	TGTGCCAGCAGCTTGGGAGGACAGGGGCTAAACACTGAAGCTTTCTTT	CASSLGGQGLNTEAFF
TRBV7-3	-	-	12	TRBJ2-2	TGTGCCAGCAGCGGACCCACAGGGGAGCTGTTTTTT	CASSGPTGELFF
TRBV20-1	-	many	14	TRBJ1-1	TGCAGTGCTAGACGGGACACCGTCCTGACTGAAGCTTTCTTT	CSARRDTVLTEAFF
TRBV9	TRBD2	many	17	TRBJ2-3	TGTGCCAGCAGCGTAGGAAGGAGGAACACAGCGGGGGATACGCAGTATTTT	CASSVGRRNTAGDTQYF
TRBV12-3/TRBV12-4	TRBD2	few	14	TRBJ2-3	TGTGCCAGCAGTTTGGGCGGGGGAAGGTATACGCAGTATTTT	CASSLGGGRYTQYF
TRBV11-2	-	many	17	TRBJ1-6	TGTGCCAGCAGCCAGGCCCCGGGCCTCTCCTATAATTCACCCCTCCACTTT	CASSQAPGLSYNSPLHF
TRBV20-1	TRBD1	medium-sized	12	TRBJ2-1	TGCAGTGCTTTCCGGACAGGTCTGGAGCAGTTCTTC	CSAFRTGLEQFF
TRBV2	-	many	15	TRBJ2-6	TGTGCCAGCAGTGATTTTAGCTCTGGGGCCAACGTCCTGACTTTC	CASSDFSSGANVLTF
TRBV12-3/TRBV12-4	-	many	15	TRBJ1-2	TGTGCCAGCAGTTACCGGGACCCAGCTAACTATGGCTACACCTTC	CASSYRDPANYGYTF
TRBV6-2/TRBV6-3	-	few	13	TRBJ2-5	TGTGCCAGCAGTTACTACCTACAAGAGACCCAGTACTTC	CASSYYLQETQYF
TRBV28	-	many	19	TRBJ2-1	TGTGCCAGCAGTTTAGGTCTTCCAGCGACAGTCCCTCCCTACAATGAGCAGTTCTTC	CASSLGLPATVPPYNEQFF
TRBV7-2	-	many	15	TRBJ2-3	TGTGCCAGCAGGACAAGGGGCGCAATTGCGGATACGCAGTATTTT	CASRTRGAIADTQYF
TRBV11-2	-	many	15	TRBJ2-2	TGTGCCAGCAGCTTGGGGTCCAGGGCCCCCGGGGAGCTGTTTTTT	CASSLGSRAPGELFF
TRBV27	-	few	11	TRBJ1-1	TGTGCCAGCAGTTTAATGGGGGAGGCTTTCTTT	CASSLMGEAFF
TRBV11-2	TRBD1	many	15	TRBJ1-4	TGTGCCAGCAGGTCAAACAGGGGAGAGGGATCAAAACTGTTTTTT	CASRSNRGEGSKLFF
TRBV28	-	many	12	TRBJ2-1	TGTGCCAGCACGGGGGTTGTGAATGAGCAGTTCTTC	CASTGVVNEQFF
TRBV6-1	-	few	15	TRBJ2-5	TGTGCCAGCAGGCCCGGGGGCTCAGGCGCCCAGACCCAGTACTTC	CASRPGGSGAQTQYF
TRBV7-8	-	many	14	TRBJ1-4	TGTGCCAGCAGCTTAACCGACAGGAACGAAAAACTGTTTTTT	CASSLTDRNEKLFF
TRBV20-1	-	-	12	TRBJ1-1	TGCAGTGCCAAGCGGGGGAACACTGAAGCTTTCTTT	CSAKRGNTEAFF
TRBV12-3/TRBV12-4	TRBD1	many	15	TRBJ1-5	TGTGCCAGCAGTACAACAGGGGGACCCAATCAGCCCCAGCATTTT	CASSTTGGPNQPQHF
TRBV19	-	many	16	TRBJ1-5	TGTGCCAGTAGTATGACCGGGGCTCATAGCAATCAGCCCCAGCATTTT	CASSMTGAHSNQPQHF
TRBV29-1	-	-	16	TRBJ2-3	TGCAGCGCCGAATCCCGACTAGTGTCAAATGAAGATACGCAGTATTTT	CSAESRLVSNEDTQYF
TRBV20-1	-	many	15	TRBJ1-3	TGCAGTGCGCAGGACGGGTTCCTCTCTGGAAACACCATATATTTT	CSAQDGFLSGNTIYF
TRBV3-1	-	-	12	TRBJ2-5	TGTGCCAGCAGCCAAGATAGATCCACCCAGTACTTC	CASSQDRSTQYF
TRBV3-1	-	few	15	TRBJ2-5	TGTGCCAGCAGCCAACGACAGGGAGGAGGAGAGACCCAGTACTTC	CASSQRQGGGETQYF
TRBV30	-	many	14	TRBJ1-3	TGTGCCTGGAGTGCAGGGTCAACTGGAAACACCATATATTTT	CAWSAGSTGNTIYF
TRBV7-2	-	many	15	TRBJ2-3	TGTGCCAGCAGCTTAGCGGGGGGGGCCGCAGATACGCAGTATTTT	CASSLAGGAADTQYF
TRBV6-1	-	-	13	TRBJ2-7	TGTGCCAGCAAAGGTCGGTCCTCCTACGAGCAGTACTTC	CASKGRSSYEQYF
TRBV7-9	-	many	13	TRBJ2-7	TGTGCCAGCAGCTTGGGGTTCTCCTACGAGCAGTACTTC	CASSLGFSYEQYF
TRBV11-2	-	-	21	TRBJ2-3	TGTGCCAGCAGCTTAGATCTTGGGGGTTTTTATCGGAACAAGTTCACAGATACGCAGTATTTT	CASSLDLGGFYRNKFTDTQYF
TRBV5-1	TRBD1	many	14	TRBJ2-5	TGCGCCAGCAGCTTGGGACAGGGTACGAAGACCCAGTACTTC	CASSLGQGTKTQYF
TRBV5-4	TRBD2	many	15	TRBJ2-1	TGTGCCAGCAGCGGGGGACTAGCGGATAACAATGAGCAGTTCTTC	CASSGGLADNNEQFF
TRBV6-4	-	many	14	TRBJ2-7	TGTGCCAGCAGTGATGGGTCAGGAGACTACGAGCAGTACTTC	CASSDGSGDYEQYF
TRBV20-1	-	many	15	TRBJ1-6	TGCAGTGCTACCCACGGGGAATTCGGGAATTCACCCCTCCACTTT	CSATHGEFGNSPLHF